The 3 T cell receptor beta chains below were found in one sample sequenced in a study of graft-versus-host responses after intestinal transplantation. Researchers processed graft tissue to release intraepithelial and lamina propria lymphocytes. Libraries were prepared by immunoSEQ multiplex PCR; TCRdb keeps only in-frame clonotypes and omits some of them. In the table there are more than 50,000 clones, approximately 88% of which are singletons. The sequenced sample was ileum tissue, obtained more than 350 days after transplant. These receptors originate from a human patient who received an intestinal transplant, so some T cells may come from the graft donor.

V is TRBV5-3 and J is TRBJ2-4; no definite D call. TRBV5-3 is known as an ORF, though its function is uncertain. This CDR3 has 14 amino acids. V was cut by 4 bases and J by 0 bases, with 8 bases left in between. CDR3 DNA sequence: TGTGCCAGAAGCCCAAGACTAGCCAAAAACATTCAGTACTTC. Residues: CARSPRLAKNIQYF.

The rearrangement links TRBV18 to TRBJ1-5; a possible D gene is TRBD1 (6 bases). The CDR3 is made up of 13 amino acids. Between the trimmed V and J ends, which lost 6 bases and 5 bases, there was a span of 11 bases. Germline-derived CDR1 and CDR2 are KGHSH and LQKENI. This CDR3 is CASSPRGDQPQHF. CDR3 bases: TGTGCCAGCTCGCCCAGGGGCGATCAGCCCCAGCATTTT.

V is TRBV11-2 and J is TRBJ1-2; 12 nucleotides line up with TRBD1. CDR1 and CDR2 from the germline V gene are SGHAT and FQNNGV. V trimming: 7 bases; J trimming: 7 bases; junction bases outside the gene matches: 10. CDR3 size: 15 residues. CDR3: CASTIPGQGASGYTF. The CDR3 bases are TGTGCCAGCACCATACCGGGACAGGGGGCAAGTGGCTACACCTTC. Full variable domain (remainder filled in from reference TRBV11-2 and TRBJ1-2): EAGVAQSPRYKIIEKRQSVAFWCNPISGHATLYWYQQILGQGPKLLIQFQNNGVVDDSQLPKDRFSAERLKGVDSTLKIQPAKLEDSAVYLCASTIPGQGASGYTFGSGTRLTVV.